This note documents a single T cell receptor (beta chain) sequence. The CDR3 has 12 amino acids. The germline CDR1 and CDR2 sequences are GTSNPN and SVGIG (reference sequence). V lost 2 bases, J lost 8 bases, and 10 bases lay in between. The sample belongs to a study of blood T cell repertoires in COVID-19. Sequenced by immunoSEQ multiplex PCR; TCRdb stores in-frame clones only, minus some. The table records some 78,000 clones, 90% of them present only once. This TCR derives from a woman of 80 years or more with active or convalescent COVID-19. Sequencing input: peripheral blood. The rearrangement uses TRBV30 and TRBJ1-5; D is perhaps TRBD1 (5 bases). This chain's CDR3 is CAWSQGVEPQHF. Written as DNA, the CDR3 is TGTGCCTGGAGTCAAGGGGTCGAGCCCCAGCATTTT.